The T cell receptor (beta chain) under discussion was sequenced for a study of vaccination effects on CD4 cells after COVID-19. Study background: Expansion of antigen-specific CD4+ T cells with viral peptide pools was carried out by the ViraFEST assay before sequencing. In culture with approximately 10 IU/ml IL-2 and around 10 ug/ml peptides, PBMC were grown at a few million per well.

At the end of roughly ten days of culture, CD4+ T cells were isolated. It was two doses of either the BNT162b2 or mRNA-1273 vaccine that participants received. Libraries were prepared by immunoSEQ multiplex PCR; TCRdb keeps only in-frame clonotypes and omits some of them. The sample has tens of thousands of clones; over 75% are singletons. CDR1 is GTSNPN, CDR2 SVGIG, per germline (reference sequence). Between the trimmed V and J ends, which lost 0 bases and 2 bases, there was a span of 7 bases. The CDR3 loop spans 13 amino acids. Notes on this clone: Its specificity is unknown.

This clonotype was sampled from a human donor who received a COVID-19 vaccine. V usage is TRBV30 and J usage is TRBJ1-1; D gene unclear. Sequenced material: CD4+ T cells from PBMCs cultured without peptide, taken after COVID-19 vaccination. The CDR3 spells CAWSVLLNTEAFF. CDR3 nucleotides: TGTGCCTGGAGTGTTCTTCTCAACACTGAAGCTTTCTTT.